The text below deals with one TCR beta chain. These data belong to a study of blood T cell repertoires in COVID-19. Looked up from germline, CDR1 is SQVTM and CDR2 is ANQGSEA. The CDR3 sequence is 13 residues long. The V gene lost 3 bases and the J gene lost 0 bases, with 6 bases spanning the gap. Using immunoSEQ multiplex PCR, the repertoire was profiled, and TCRdb retains in-frame clones only, with some absent. This table holds approximately 270,000 clones, around 92% found once. Material for sequencing was PBMCs or T cells enriched from blood (not recorded which). The clonotype originates from a woman aged 60 to 75 who had recovered from COVID-19. The V call is TRBV29-1, the J call TRBJ2-1; possible D gene TRBD2, 5 bases. The CDR3 spells CSVEGSSYNEQFF. CDR3 DNA sequence: TGCAGCGTTGAGGGGAGCTCCTACAATGAGCAGTTCTTC.